The next 23 T cell receptor beta chains were all read from a single sample in a study of regulatory T cells in long-lasting Graves disease. Time point in this sample: newly diagnosed GD, antithyroid drugs for less than 3 months. Extracted PBMC RNA gave rise to the TCR library. Arm-PCR of CDR3 regions and iRepertoire HTBI primers were used to build TCR beta libraries. Each CDR3 protein is one row after TCRdb ran MiXCR on the multiplex PCR reads. The sample yields over 350,000 distinct CDR3 sequences, 15% seen once. The same data also went into a second study, on T cells in Graves' hyperthyroidism and ophthalmopathy.

The material was peripheral blood mononuclear cells (PBMCs), obtained at new diagnosis, from a patient treated with antithyroid drugs. Receptors were obtained from a woman between 40 and 55 years old with Graves disease.

This clonotype showed up just a few times. The chain employs TRBV6-5 and TRBJ2-1; 9 bases are shared with TRBD2. V shed 4 bases and J 5 bases; nucleotides not matched to a gene: 15. The CDR3 has 18 residues. From germline, CDR1 is MNHEY and CDR2 SVGAGI. CDR3 region: CASSSSLPLAGKDNEQFF. The DNA of the CDR3 is TGTGCCAGCAGTTCATCCTTACCGCTAGCGGGAAAAGACAATGAGCAGTTCTTC.

This rearrangement joins TRBV28 to TRBJ1-1; tentative D call: TRBD1 (5 bases). V lost 2 bases and J lost 8, with 9 bases in between. CDR1 is MDHEN and CDR2 is SYDVKM in the germline V gene. This CDR3 has 12 residues. Here the CDR3 DNA reads TGTGCCAGCAGTTTACAGGGTTCCGAAGCTTTCTTT. Translating it yields CASSLQGSEAFF.

Concerning this clonotype: A much larger clone differs by one base, so this may be a read error. The rearrangement links TRBV5-1 to TRBJ2-7, with D possibly matching TRBD2 (6 bases). This CDR3 has 14 residues. Germline V CDR1 and CDR2: SGHRS, YFSETQ. DNA of the CDR3: TGCGCCAGCAACTTGGAGGGTGTCACCTACGAGCAGTACTTC. Protein sequence: CASNLEGVTYEQYF.

This clonotype showed up many times. A junction boundary mismatches the germline segment, possibly from a read error. J is TRBJ2-1 and V is TRBV2; D unclear. Germline V gene sequence: CDR1 SNHLY, CDR2 FYNNEI. The CDR3 has 13 amino acids. The CDR3 region is CVSSDTPYNEQFF. The CDR3 nucleotides read TGTGTCAGCAGCGATACACCTTACAATGAGCAGTTCTTC.

This clonotype was detected a few times. V gene TRBV18 combines with J gene TRBJ2-1; TRBD2 is a possible D gene (6 bases). Germline V gene sequence: CDR1 KGHSH, CDR2 LQKENI. The V end was cut by 3 bases, the J end by 5 bases, with 17 bases between. CDR3 length: 16 amino acids. The CDR3 DNA reads TGTGCCAGCTCACCGTCTGCGAGGGACTTTAACAATGAGCAGTTCTTC. Protein sequence: CASSPSARDFNNEQFF.

This clonotype was recorded at least ten times. The CDR3 nucleotides read TGTGCCATCAGTGAGAGGTTGGCGAGAGCTAACTATGGCTACACCTTC. Translated: CAISERLARANYGYTF. The chain is built from TRBV10-3 and TRBJ1-2; D gene ambiguous. The CDR3 runs 16 residues. Germline CDR1 reads ENHRY; CDR2 reads SYGVKD. V was pared by 2 bases and J by 0 bases, with 13 bases between.

The table lists this clonotype with a count of one. The J gene is TRBJ2-1, the V gene TRBV2; no firm D call. V lost 8 bases to trimming and J lost 5 bases, with 7 bases between them. The CDR3 loop spans 11 amino acids. Germline lookup yields CDR1 SNHLY and CDR2 FYNNEI. The CDR3 loop reads CASCWDNEQFF. CDR3 DNA: TGTGCCAGCTGCTGGGACAATGAGCAGTTCTTC.

This clonotype was seen ten or more times. V usage is TRBV6-2 or TRBV6-3 and J usage is TRBJ1-1; D is perhaps TRBD1 (5 bases). The CDR3 has 16 amino acids. Germline V CDR1 and CDR2: MNHEY, SVGEGT. V lost 0 bases to trimming and J lost 0 bases, with 11 bases between them. As DNA, the CDR3 is TGTGCCAGCAGTTACTCTATTCACAGGATGAACACTGAAGCTTTCTTT. Translating gives CASSYSIHRMNTEAFF.

This clonotype was picked up many times. The J gene is TRBJ2-3, the V gene TRBV7-2, with D uncertain. Deletions cut 3 bases from V and 0 bases from J, with 7 bases between. Per the germline V gene, CDR1 is SGHTA and CDR2 is FQGNSA. The CDR3 totals 14 residues. The CDR3 nucleotides read TGTGCCAGCAGCTTTTGGGCTAGCACAGATACGCAGTATTTT. This encodes CASSFWASTDTQYF.

This clonotype was detected many times. V is TRBV20-1 and J is TRBJ2-7, with D uncertain. V was pared by 5 bases and J by 2 bases, with 16 bases between. The CDR3 extends over 14 amino acids. CDR1 and CDR2 (germline): DFQATT, SNEGSKA (reference sequence). CDR3 nucleotides: TGCAGTGCTCTGGCAGCTTACTCCCCCTACGAGCAGTACTTC. Translated, it gives CSALAAYSPYEQYF.

This clonotype has just a few counts. A much larger clone differs by one base, so this may be a read error. The V call is TRBV6-2 or TRBV6-3, the J call TRBJ2-5; the match to TRBD1 covers 7 bases. Losses at the gene ends were 5 bases for V and 0 bases for J; bases not matched to a gene: 3. The CDR3 loop spans 14 amino acids. Germline-derived CDR1 and CDR2 are MNHEY and SVGEGT. The CDR3: CASSLTGYQETQYF. The DNA of the CDR3 is TGTGCCAGCAGTCTGACAGGGTACCAAGAGACCCAGTACTTC.

A word on this clonotype: With a much larger clone just one base away, this may be a read error. Because it lacks the conserved phenylalanine or tryptophan at the end, this CDR3 is likely a read error. The gene calls are TRBV27 and TRBJ2-5, with D possibly TRBD2 on 6 matching bases. V lost 5 bases and J 2 bases, leaving 15 bases between the germline ends. The CDR3 has 15 amino acids. Germline-derived CDR1 and CDR2 are MNHEY and SMNVEV (reference sequence). The CDR3 sequence: CASSMYSGSQETQYL. In nucleotides, the CDR3 is TGTGCCAGCAGTATGTACAGCGGGTCTCAAGAGACCCAGTACCTC.

Many counts were recorded for this clonotype. This chain links TRBV5-5 with TRBJ1-5; TRBD1 aligns across 9 bases. After removal of 4 bases from V and 2 bases from J, the junction contained 4 bases not matched to a gene. The CDR3 consists of 15 residues. Per the germline V gene, CDR1 is SGHKS and CDR2 is YYEKEE (reference sequence). Here the CDR3 reads CASSRQGVGNQPQHF. The DNA of the CDR3 is TGTGCCAGCAGCCGACAGGGGGTAGGCAATCAGCCCCAGCATTTT.

This clonotype was observed a handful of times. V gene TRBV5-1 combines with J gene TRBJ1-1; TRBD1 is a possible D gene (5 bases). Trimming took 8 bases from V and 1 from J, leaving 21 bases between them. This CDR3 region has 16 residues. Germline V CDR1 and CDR2: SGHRS, YFSETQ. The CDR3 DNA reads TGCGCCAGTCAAAGGTCCCCAGGGCCAGGGAACACTGAAGCTTTCTTT. Its protein product is CASQRSPGPGNTEAFF.

This clonotype was recorded a few times. The chain recombines TRBV19 with TRBJ1-2; no reliable D call. The CDR3 runs to 13 residues. V was trimmed by 5 bases and J by 3 bases, leaving 10 bases between them. Germline V gene data show CDR1 as LNHDA and CDR2 as SQIVND (reference sequence). CDR3 in DNA: TGTGCCAGTAGTGGACTAAGGGACTATGGCTACACCTTC. Translating it yields CASSGLRDYGYTF.

The chain links TRBV5-1 to TRBJ2-7; TRBD2 matches at 10 bases. V shed 2 bases, J shed 1 base, and the junction held 6 bases outside the gene matches. CDR1 and CDR2 (germline): SGHRS, YFSETQ. This CDR3 spans 16 amino acids. Here the CDR3 reads CASSFGASGGSYEQYF. In nucleotides, the CDR3 is TGCGCCAGCAGCTTTGGGGCTAGCGGGGGATCCTACGAGCAGTACTTC.

Only a few counts were recorded for this clonotype. The rearrangement links TRBV28 to TRBJ2-4; D is possibly TRBD2 (5 bases). V gave up 7 bases and J gave up 4 bases, with 17 bases separating them. The germline CDR1 and CDR2 sequences are MDHEN and SYDVKM. The CDR3 has 15 residues. The DNA of the CDR3 is TGTGCCAGCACCCAACTAGGGCAGTCAAAAAACATTCAGTACTTC. It specifies CASTQLGQSKNIQYF. The full variable domain, in which reference TRBV28 and TRBJ2-4 provide the parts outside the CDR3, is DVKVTQSSRYLVKRTGEKVFLECVQDMDHENMFWYRQDPGLGLRLIYFSYDVKMKEKGDIPEGYSVSREKKERFSLILESASTNQTSMYLCASTQLGQSKNIQYFGAGTRLSVL.

The chain employs TRBV20-1 and TRBJ2-3; 11 nucleotides line up with TRBD2. Trimming at V came to 6 bases and at J to 5 bases, leaving 7 bases not matched to a gene. This CDR3 comprises 14 residues. From germline, CDR1 is DFQATT and CDR2 SNEGSKA (reference sequence). The CDR3 loop reads CSALAGGPRDTQYF. The DNA of the CDR3 is TGCAGTGCCTTAGCGGGAGGGCCACGAGATACGCAGTATTTT.

This clonotype appeared a few times. Just one base apart from a much larger clone, this may be a read error. The rearrangement joins TRBV27 to TRBJ1-6; D uncertain. The germline CDR1 and CDR2 sequences are MNHEY and SMNVEV (reference sequence). The CDR3 spans 14 residues. This CDR3 reads CAGSFTAPNSPLHF. The CDR3 DNA reads as TGTGCCGGCAGTTTTACAGCTCCTAATTCACCCCTCCACTTT.

This clonotype was counted only a few times. The genes are TRBV5-1 and TRBJ1-2; D is unresolved. V was pared by 0 bases and J by 7 bases, with 7 bases between. This CDR3 is 12 amino acids long. Per the germline V gene, CDR1 is SGHRS and CDR2 is YFSETQ. CDR3 in amino acids: CASSLDGGGYTF. The CDR3 coding sequence is TGCGCCAGCAGCTTGGATGGAGGTGGCTACACCTTC.

The J gene is TRBJ2-3, the V gene TRBV6-1, with 10 bases identical to TRBD2. The CDR3 consists of 17 residues. The germline gives CDR1 MNHNS, CDR2 SASEGT. Unmatched junction bases numbered 12, after V lost 6 bases and J lost 3 bases. CDR3 protein: CASRERLAGSGTDTQYF. CDR3 nucleotides: TGTGCCAGCAGGGAGAGACTAGCGGGCTCGGGAACAGATACGCAGTATTTT.

Turning to this clonotype: A much bigger clone sits one base away, suggesting this may be a read error. This chain uses TRBV27 with TRBJ2-3; D not certain. The better agreement between TRBJ2-5 and the DNA end casts doubt on the J call. Germline V gene sequence: CDR1 MNHEY, CDR2 SMNVEV (reference sequence). CDR3 length: 14 amino acids. This CDR3 reads CASSPLDGPESQYF. The CDR3 DNA reads as TGTGCCAGCAGTCCCCTGGACGGGCCCGAGAGCCAGTACTTC.

CDR3 in amino acids: CASSIWGDSNQPQHF. CDR3 DNA: TGTGCCAGTAGTATATGGGGTGATAGCAATCAGCCCCAGCATTTT. The gene calls are TRBV19 and TRBJ1-5; D gene uncertain. CDR1 is LNHDA and CDR2 is SQIVND in the germline V gene (reference sequence). The V gene lost 2 bases and the J gene lost 0 bases, with 8 bases spanning the gap. The length of the CDR3 is 15 residues.